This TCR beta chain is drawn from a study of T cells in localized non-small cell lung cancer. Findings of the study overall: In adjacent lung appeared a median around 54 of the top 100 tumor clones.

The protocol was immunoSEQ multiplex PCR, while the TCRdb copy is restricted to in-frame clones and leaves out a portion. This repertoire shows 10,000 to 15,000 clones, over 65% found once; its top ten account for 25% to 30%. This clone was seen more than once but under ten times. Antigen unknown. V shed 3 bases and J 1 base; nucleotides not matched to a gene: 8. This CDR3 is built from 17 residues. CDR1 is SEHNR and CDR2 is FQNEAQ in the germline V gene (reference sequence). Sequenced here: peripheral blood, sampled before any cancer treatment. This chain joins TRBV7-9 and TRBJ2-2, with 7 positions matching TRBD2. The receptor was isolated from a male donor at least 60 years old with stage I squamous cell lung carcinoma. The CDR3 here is CASSLEEGGMNTGELFF. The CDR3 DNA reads TGTGCCAGCAGCTTGGAAGAGGGAGGGATGAACACCGGGGAGCTGTTTTTT.